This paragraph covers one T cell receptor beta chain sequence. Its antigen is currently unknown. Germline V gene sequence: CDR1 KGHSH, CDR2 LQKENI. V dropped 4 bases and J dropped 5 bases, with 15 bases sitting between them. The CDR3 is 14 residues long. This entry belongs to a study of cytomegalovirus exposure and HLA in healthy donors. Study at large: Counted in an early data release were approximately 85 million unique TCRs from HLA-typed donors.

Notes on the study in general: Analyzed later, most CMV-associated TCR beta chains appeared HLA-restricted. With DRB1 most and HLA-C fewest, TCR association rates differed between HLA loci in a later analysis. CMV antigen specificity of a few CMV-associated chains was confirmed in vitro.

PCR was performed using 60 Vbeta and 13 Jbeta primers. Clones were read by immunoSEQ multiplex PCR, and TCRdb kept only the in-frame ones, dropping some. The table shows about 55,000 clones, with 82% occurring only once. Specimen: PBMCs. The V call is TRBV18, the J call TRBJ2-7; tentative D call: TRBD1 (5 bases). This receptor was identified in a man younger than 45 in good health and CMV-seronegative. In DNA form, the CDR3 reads TGTGCCAGCTCACTTGGATTAGGGGTGGACGAGCAGTACTTC. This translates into CASSLGLGVDEQYF.